Each of the 26 T cell receptor beta chains below was sequenced from the same sample in a study of T-cell reconstitution after alpha-beta-depleted transplantation in children. Unique molecular identifiers were used to barcode this TCRbeta library. A single record per CDR3 protein comes from TCRdb applying MiXCR to the PCR reads. The sample has approximately 630,000 distinct CDR3 sequences, around 13% seen once; the top ten hold 0.75% to 0.85%. The input for sequencing was PBMCs, taken before TCRalphabeta/CD19-depleted stem cell transplant. The receptors come from a girl aged 2 to 10 with congenital amegakaryocytic thrombocytopenia, due to receive a stem cell transplant.

There are many counts of this clonotype. The genes are TRBV20-1 and TRBJ2-1; D gene uncertain. The germline gives CDR1 DFQATT, CDR2 SNEGSKA (reference sequence). The CDR3 runs 15 residues. The germline V and J ends were trimmed by 0 bases and 4 bases, with 13 bases remaining between them. The CDR3 nucleotides read TGCAGTGCTAGAGATCGCGGAGTCCATTACAATGAGCAGTTCTTC. Protein sequence: CSARDRGVHYNEQFF.

This sequence joins TRBV12-3 or TRBV12-4 and TRBJ2-3, with D uncertain. With 7 bases removed from V and 5 bases from J, the gap between germline ends came to 13 bases. This CDR3 has 13 amino acids. This CDR3 reads CASNSPVGDTQYF. CDR3 DNA: TGTGCCAGCAACTCCCCAGTGGGAGATACGCAGTATTTT.

Ten or more counts support this clonotype. The gene calls are TRBV20-1 and TRBJ2-3; D uncertain. Germline CDR1 reads DFQATT; CDR2 reads SNEGSKA (reference sequence). This CDR3 has 15 amino acids. V shed 2 bases and J shed 3 bases, with 15 bases lying between them. CDR3 amino acids: CSARPDPSGTDTQYF. DNA of the CDR3: TGCAGTGCTAGACCGGATCCCTCAGGAACAGATACGCAGTATTTT.

There are many counts of this clonotype. The V call is TRBV6-6, the J call TRBJ2-3; no reliable D call. Trimming took off 4 bases at V and 6 bases at J, with 5 bases between the two ends. The CDR3 consists of 11 residues. Germline lookup yields CDR1 MNHNY and CDR2 SVGAGI (reference sequence). CDR3: CASSFHDTQYF. The CDR3 DNA sequence: TGTGCCAGCAGTTTCCACGATACGCAGTATTTT.

The rearrangement links TRBV9 to TRBJ2-1; no clear D gene. The CDR3 length is 14 residues. CDR1 and CDR2 from the germline V gene are SGDLS and YYNGEE. V dropped 0 bases and J dropped 1 base, with 5 bases sitting between them. The CDR3 sequence: CASSVEASYNEQFF. DNA of the CDR3: TGTGCCAGCAGCGTAGAGGCTTCCTACAATGAGCAGTTCTTC.

About this clonotype: One junction end disagrees with the germline gene, perhaps due to a read error. The rearrangement links TRBV20-1 to TRBJ2-1; TRBD2 aligns across 11 bases. CDR1 is DFQATT and CDR2 is SNEGSKA in the germline V gene (reference sequence). The CDR3 is 13 residues long. The CDR3 DNA is TGCGGTGCTAGAAGACTAGCGGGAAATGAGCAGTTCTTC. This translates into CGARRLAGNEQFF.

At least ten counts were recorded for this clonotype. The rearrangement joins TRBV20-1 to TRBJ2-3, with D perhaps matching TRBD2 (6 bases). Per germline, CDR1 DFQATT and CDR2 SNEGSKA (reference sequence). V was cut by 0 bases and J by 2 bases, with 9 bases left in between. The CDR3 consists of 14 residues. As DNA, the CDR3 is TGCAGTGCTAGAGACGCGGGAATCACAGATACGCAGTATTTT. Translated, it gives CSARDAGITDTQYF.

This clonotype came up many times. The chain employs TRBV20-1 and TRBJ2-5; TRBD2 agrees at 9 bases. The CDR3 sequence is 15 residues long. Germline V lookup: CDR1 DFQATT, CDR2 SNEGSKA (reference sequence). The DNA for the CDR3 is TGCAGCCTTCCCGTTAGCGGGAGAAACCAAGAGACCCAGTACTTC. This gives the protein CSLPVSGRNQETQYF.

This clonotype was seen ten or more times. This chain joins TRBV12-3 or TRBV12-4 and TRBJ2-7; TRBD1 or TRBD2 may be the D gene (5 bases each). The CDR3 length is 14 residues. V was cut by 3 bases and J by 2 bases, with 11 bases left in between. The CDR3 sequence is CASSFGARPYEQYF. As DNA, the CDR3 is TGTGCCAGCAGTTTCGGGGCCAGACCCTACGAGCAGTACTTC.

This clonotype has more than one count but fewer than ten. The CDR3 DNA sequence: TGTGCCAATCCGGAAGCTAGACAAAAAACCCAAGAGACCCAGTACTTC. It is translated as CANPEARQKTQETQYF. V is TRBV19 and J is TRBJ2-5; unclear D gene. Germline assignment: CDR1 LNHDA and CDR2 SQIVND (reference sequence). Trimming left V 10 bases short and J 1 base short, with 22 bases between. The CDR3 loop spans 16 amino acids.

V is TRBV3-1 and J is TRBJ2-3; D perhaps matches TRBD2 (6 bases). Trimming took off 3 bases at V and 0 bases at J, with 16 bases between the two ends. The CDR3 totals 17 residues. The germline V gene encodes CDR1 LGHDT and CDR2 YNNKEL (reference sequence). This chain's CDR3 is CASSHSGTPYSTDTQYF. CDR3 nucleotides: TGTGCCAGCAGCCATTCCGGGACTCCCTATAGCACAGATACGCAGTATTTT.

This clonotype has ten or more counts. The chain combines TRBV7-2 with TRBJ2-1; 8 bases are a match to TRBD2. This CDR3 comprises 16 residues. Germline lookup yields CDR1 SGHTA and CDR2 FQGNSA. With 1 base clipped from V and 2 bases from J, the junction kept 4 bases outside the gene matches. CDR3 DNA: TGTGCCAGCAGCTTAGTAAGTAGCGGGGCCTACAATGAGCAGTTCTTC. As protein: CASSLVSSGAYNEQFF.

This clonotype was detected only a few times. V is TRBV5-1 and J is TRBJ2-7, with a possible D match to TRBD2 (5 bases). CDR1 SGHRS and CDR2 YFSETQ come from the germline V gene. The CDR3 covers 14 residues. The V end was cut by 0 bases, the J end by 6 bases, with 13 bases between. CDR3 region: CASSLGPTKGEQYF. Here the CDR3 DNA reads TGCGCCAGCAGCTTGGGTCCGACTAAGGGCGAGCAGTACTTC.

The genes are TRBV12-3 or TRBV12-4 and TRBJ2-7; 7 bases map to TRBD1. CDR3 length: 14 amino acids. V was pared by 3 bases and J by 2 bases, with 4 bases of the junction left unmatched. The DNA of the CDR3 is TGTGCCAGCAGTTTTACAGGGGAAACCTACGAGCAGTACTTC. It encodes CASSFTGETYEQYF.

The J gene is TRBJ2-5, the V gene TRBV7-6; D is ambiguous. Germline CDR1 is SGHVS and CDR2 is FNYEAQ. The ends were cut back, 5 bases at V and 5 bases at J, with 18 bases in the middle. This CDR3 comprises 15 residues. The CDR3 sequence: CASSEERSSRETQYF. In DNA form, the CDR3 reads TGTGCCAGCAGCGAAGAACGGTCTTCTCGGGAGACCCAGTACTTC.

This clonotype was seen at least ten times. The chain combines TRBV9 with TRBJ2-1; TRBD2 might be the D (6 bases). Per germline, CDR1 SGDLS and CDR2 YYNGEE. CDR3 length equals 14 residues. The V gene lost 7 bases and the J gene lost 7 bases, with 18 bases spanning the gap. CDR3 sequence (DNA): TGTGCCAGCGAATTCTCTTACGGGAGAAATGAGCAGTTCTTC. Encoded protein: CASEFSYGRNEQFF.

As to this clonotype: A read error is possible here, since a much larger clone lies one base away. The chain couples TRBV7-8 to TRBJ2-3; unclear D gene. Germline V gene lookup returns CDR1 SGHVS and CDR2 FQNEAQ. The CDR3 covers 14 residues. The CDR3: CACSFRQSTDTQYF. The CDR3 nucleotides read TGTGCCTGCAGCTTTCGCCAGAGCACAGATACGCAGTATTTT.

The rearrangement links TRBV11-2 to TRBJ2-5; TRBD2 agrees at 9 bases. The CDR3 runs 15 residues. Germline CDR1 SGHAT, CDR2 FQNNGV. After removal of 6 bases from V and 2 bases from J, the junction contained 7 bases not matched to a gene. CDR3 coding DNA: TGTGCCAGCAGACCAGCGGGAGGATGGCAAGAGACCCAGTACTTC. Its protein product is CASRPAGGWQETQYF.

J is TRBJ2-2 and V is TRBV6-6; D gene uncertain. There are 13 residues in the CDR3. Per germline, CDR1 MNHNY and CDR2 SVGAGI (reference sequence). V lost 1 base to trimming and J lost 7 bases, with 7 bases between them. CDR3 region: CASSYLLSGELFF. Here the CDR3 DNA reads TGTGCCAGCAGTTACTTGCTTAGCGGGGAGCTGTTTTTT.

This clonotype appeared a few times. The chain links TRBV12-3 or TRBV12-4 to TRBJ1-6; D uncertain. V was pared by 3 bases and J by 6 bases, with 15 bases between. The CDR3 is 16 residues long. CDR3 coding DNA: TGTGCCAGCAGTTTTCAGTCGTACAGTCTTAATTCACCCCTCCACTTT. This gives the protein CASSFQSYSLNSPLHF.

Concerning this clonotype: Its ends do not fully match the called genes, so a read error is possible. This chain uses TRBV5-1 with TRBJ2-2; D perhaps matches TRBD2 (5 bases). Germline lookup yields CDR1 SGHRS and CDR2 YFSETQ. There are 15 residues in the CDR3. The CDR3 loop reads CASSLRGPNTGEPFF. The DNA of the CDR3 is TGCGCCAGCAGCTTACGTGGGCCCAACACCGGGGAGCCGTTTTTT.

The chain recombines TRBV12-3 or TRBV12-4 with TRBJ2-5; 16 nucleotides align to TRBD2. J gave up 5 bases and V 6 bases, and 15 bases lay outside the gene matches. The CDR3 is 19 residues long. The CDR3 nucleotides read TGTGCCAGCAGACAAAAAACCGGGACTAGCGGGAGGGCCGAGGAGACCCAGTACTTC. Its protein is CASRQKTGTSGRAEETQYF.

This chain links TRBV4-1 with TRBJ2-3, with 10 nucleotides matching TRBD1. The germline V gene has CDR1 MGHRA and CDR2 YSYEKL. This CDR3 spans 15 amino acids. V lost 1 base, J lost 5 bases, and 3 bases stayed unmatched. Written as DNA, the CDR3 is TGCGCCAGCAGCCAAGGGACAGGGGGTCAAGATACGCAGTATTTT. It yields the protein CASSQGTGGQDTQYF.

There are a few counts of this clonotype. This chain joins TRBV20-1 and TRBJ2-5, with TRBD1 matching 7 bases. The V segment lost 4 bases and the J segment 1 base; nucleotides outside the gene matches: 3. The CDR3 is 13 residues long. Looked up from germline, CDR1 is DFQATT and CDR2 is SNEGSKA (reference sequence). CDR3 sequence: CSATDRVQETQYF. In DNA, the CDR3 is TGCAGTGCTACCGACAGGGTCCAAGAGACCCAGTACTTC.

There are many counts of this clonotype. The rearrangement links TRBV5-1 to TRBJ2-2; D is possibly TRBD1 or TRBD2 (5 bases each). Germline V gene lookup returns CDR1 SGHRS and CDR2 YFSETQ. The CDR3 loop spans 15 amino acids. The V gene lost 4 bases and the J gene lost 3 bases, with 13 bases spanning the gap. The CDR3 sequence is CASSRLGEYTGELFF. The CDR3 DNA follows: TGCGCCAGCAGCCGCTTGGGGGAGTACACCGGGGAGCTGTTTTTT.

There are a few counts of this clonotype. V and J are TRBV20-1 and TRBJ2-7; 9 nucleotides match TRBD2. The V and J ends lost 3 bases and 0 bases, in that order; junction bases with no gene match: 6. Per the germline V gene, CDR1 is DFQATT and CDR2 is SNEGSKA (reference sequence). This CDR3 is built from 15 residues. In DNA, the CDR3 is TGCAGTGCTAGTGGGCGGGAGGGGAGCTCCTACGAGCAGTACTTC. It specifies CSASGREGSSYEQYF.